This TCR beta chain was captured in a study of a mutant IDH1 vaccine in newly diagnosed glioma. Study information: Radiotherapy, temozolomide, or both had been given previously, and both were given to most.

A note on this clone: What it binds is unknown.

This CDR3 spans 12 amino acids. Trimming removed 6 bases at V and 4 bases at J, with 12 bases between. Germline CDR1 and CDR2: SQVTM and ANQGSEA. The time point: week 11, during vaccination. The content of each vaccine dose was 300 ug of mutant IDH1 20-mer peptide, and topical imiquimod accompanied it. The table came from immunoSEQ multiplex PCR; TCRdb's copy has only in-frame clones and leaves some out. The profile shows more than 30,000 clones, 90% of them singletons. Findings and limits, study-wide: Altogether, 85% to 95% of patients exhibited vaccine-induced immune responses.

The chain couples TRBV29-1 to TRBJ1-1; D is perhaps TRBD1 (5 bases). The source was PBMCs, collected from a glioma patient whose treatment included an IDH1 peptide vaccine. This clonotype was sampled from a man aged 18 to 35 with glioma. CDR3 DNA: TGCAGCGTCTCAGGGTTGGGCACTGAAGCTTTCTTT. This translates into CSVSGLGTEAFF.